The 30 T cell receptor beta chains given below trace back to one sample, sequenced in a study of T cells in Graves' hyperthyroidism and ophthalmopathy. Authors of the study amplified TCR beta CDR3 regions from RNA transcripts. Researchers ran a first-round RT-PCR on the TCR CDR3 using the HTBI primer set. TCRdb re-called the multiplex PCR reads through MiXCR, storing one row per CDR3 protein. Of about 400,000 distinct CDR3 sequences in the sample, approximately 16% were seen once. Input material: blood. The receptors stem from a woman aged 60-75 years with Graves' ophthalmopathy.

This clonotype was recorded many times. This chain links TRBV3-1 with TRBJ2-7; 13 bases are shared with TRBD2. The CDR3 has 14 residues. CDR1 is LGHDT and CDR2 is YNNKEL in the germline V gene (reference sequence). V shed 3 bases and J 9 bases; nucleotides not matched to a gene: 5. The CDR3 spells CASSQSTSGRWQYF. The CDR3 region has the DNA TGTGCCAGCAGCCAGTCGACTAGCGGGAGGTGGCAGTACTTC.

This clonotype was observed many times. The chain has TRBV28 and TRBJ2-4; the match to TRBD2 covers 7 bases. The germline V gene encodes CDR1 MDHEN and CDR2 SYDVKM. With V trimmed by 8 bases and J by 1 base, 8 bases remained unmatched. CDR3 length equals 15 residues. CDR3 sequence: CASWGSGPAKNIQYF. Here the CDR3 DNA reads TGTGCCAGCTGGGGTAGCGGGCCTGCCAAAAACATTCAGTACTTC. Filled out from reference TRBV28 and TRBJ2-4, the complete variable domain reads DVKVTQSSRYLVKRTGEKVFLECVQDMDHENMFWYRQDPGLGLRLIYFSYDVKMKEKGDIPEGYSVSREKKERFSLILESASTNQTSMYLCASWGSGPAKNIQYFGAGTRLSVL.

This clonotype was detected a few times. The rearrangement joins TRBV12-3 or TRBV12-4 to TRBJ2-1; D not resolved. Trimming removed 8 bases at V and 5 bases at J, with 16 bases between. The CDR3 is 14 amino acids. CDR3 nucleotide sequence: TGTGCCAGCGGCCAGGATCTCTCAAACAATGAGCAGTTCTTC. Its protein is CASGQDLSNNEQFF.

In this sample, this clonotype turned up many times. The V call is TRBV10-3, the J call TRBJ2-7, with TRBD2 matching 13 bases. CDR3 length: 14 residues. Germline values: CDR1 ENHRY, CDR2 SYGVKD. V lost 10 bases, J lost 1 base, and 4 bases stayed unmatched. The DNA for the CDR3 is TGTGCCACCCAGACTAGCGGGGGGTCCTACGAGCAGTACTTC. This sequence encodes CATQTSGGSYEQYF.

V is TRBV20-1 and J is TRBJ1-6, with D maybe TRBD1 (6 bases). The V end lost 3 bases, the J end lost 10 bases, and 16 bases lay between the germline ends. Germline loops: CDR1 DFQATT, CDR2 SNEGSKA (reference sequence). This CDR3 is 14 amino acids long. The CDR3 sequence is CSARSGPGDSPLHF. In DNA, the CDR3 is TGCAGTGCTAGGTCTGGACCAGGGGACTCACCCCTCCACTTT.

In this sample, this clonotype turned up many times. The chain recombines TRBV28 with TRBJ1-6, with no clear D. Germline-derived CDR1 and CDR2 are MDHEN and SYDVKM. Trimming took off 5 bases at V and 0 bases at J, with 5 bases between the two ends. This CDR3 spans 14 amino acids. The CDR3 spells CASSPRSYNSPLHF. The CDR3 coding sequence is TGTGCCAGCAGTCCGCGCTCCTATAATTCACCCCTCCACTTT.

This clonotype has a count of ten or more. This rearrangement joins TRBV2 to TRBJ1-5; weak D call: TRBD1 (5 bases). From germline, CDR1 is SNHLY and CDR2 FYNNEI. V was shortened by 1 base and J by 2 bases, with 9 bases between the two germline ends. The CDR3 has 15 amino acids. For the CDR3, the DNA is TGTGCCAGCAGTGAAGGGGGCCACGGCAATCAGCCCCAGCATTTT. Residues: CASSEGGHGNQPQHF.

The rearrangement links TRBV24-1 to TRBJ2-3, with 8 bases lining up with TRBD1. CDR3 size: 16 residues. Unmatched junction bases numbered 5, after V lost 4 bases and J lost 0 bases. From germline, CDR1 is KGHDR and CDR2 SFDVKD. The CDR3, as DNA: TGTGCCACCAGTGACACCAGGGGGCCTAGCACAGATACGCAGTATTTT. Its translation: CATSDTRGPSTDTQYF.

This clonotype has at least ten counts. The CDR3 coding sequence is TGTGCCAGCAGCTTACTAGCGGGGGTGTACAATGAGCAGTTCTTC. It codes for CASSLLAGVYNEQFF. The chain joins TRBV11-2 to TRBJ2-1, with 10 bases lining up with TRBD2. Germline trimming cut 2 bases from V and 4 bases from J; bases unmatched to any gene: 2. Germline V CDR1 and CDR2: SGHAT, FQNNGV. This CDR3 comprises 15 residues.

In regard to this clonotype: A single base separates this from a much larger clone, so it may be a read error. This rearrangement joins TRBV20-1 to TRBJ2-6, with D possibly being TRBD2 (7 bases). The CDR3 runs to 15 residues. Germline values: CDR1 DFQATT, CDR2 SNEGSKA (reference sequence). The CDR3 region is CSARGGRSGANALTF. DNA for the CDR3: TGCAGTGCTAGGGGGGGGCGCTCTGGGGCCAACGCCCTGACTTTC.

The table lists this clonotype with many counts. The rearrangement joins TRBV5-1 to TRBJ2-7, with 8 bases that match TRBD1. The junction had 6 bases not matched to a gene; V was cut back by 0 bases and J by 4 bases. Germline assignment: CDR1 SGHRS and CDR2 YFSETQ. The CDR3 contains 15 residues. DNA of the CDR3: TGCGCCAGCAGCTTGGAGTGGGGACAGGTATACGAGCAGTACTTC. Amino acid sequence: CASSLEWGQVYEQYF.

This clonotype occurred many times. The rearrangement links TRBV28 to TRBJ2-1; TRBD2 agrees at 9 bases. The J segment lost 7 bases and the V segment lost 8 bases, leaving 6 bases of the junction unmatched. This CDR3 contains 13 residues. In germline, CDR1 is MDHEN, CDR2 SYDVKM. The CDR3 spells CASRLSGSNEQFF. CDR3 nucleotides: TGTGCCAGCCGACTTAGCGGGAGTAATGAGCAGTTCTTC.

In the case of this clonotype: This sequence may be a read error, since a much larger clone differs from it by one base. The rearrangement joins TRBV9 to TRBJ2-7; D unclear. The germline gives CDR1 SGDLS, CDR2 YYNGEE. This CDR3 has 13 residues. The CDR3 DNA sequence: TGTGCCAGCAGCGTAGGGCCCCCCTACGAGCGGTACTTC. Translating gives CASSVGPPYERYF.

The rearrangement links TRBV9 to TRBJ2-2; either TRBD1 or TRBD2 may supply D (6 bases each). The ends were cut back, 5 bases at V and 2 bases at J, with 25 bases in the middle. Germline V gene sequence: CDR1 SGDLS, CDR2 YYNGEE. The CDR3 is 19 amino acids. The CDR3 loop is CASSLRGYRAGRNTGELFF. The CDR3 DNA reads TGTGCCAGCAGTTTGCGGGGCTACAGGGCCGGGCGAAACACCGGGGAGCTGTTTTTT.

Of note for this clonotype: The junction departs from germline at one end; a sequencing error may be responsible. The chain links TRBV28 to TRBJ2-7, with 8 positions matching TRBD1. Germline lookup yields CDR1 MDHEN and CDR2 SYDVKM. The CDR3 extends over 13 amino acids. CDR3: CTSRRTGLYEQYF. DNA of the CDR3: TGTACCAGCAGACGGACAGGGTTGTACGAGCAGTACTTC.

The chain's CDR3 is CSARAGGGRGETQYF. The CDR3 DNA sequence: TGCAGTGCTAGAGCCGGCGGAGGCAGGGGAGAGACCCAGTACTTC. This chain uses TRBV20-1 with TRBJ2-5; perhaps TRBD1 as D (6 bases). Trimming shortened V by 1 base and J by 4 bases, and 16 bases separated the two germline ends. CDR3 length: 15 residues. CDR1 and CDR2 (germline): DFQATT, SNEGSKA (reference sequence).

V usage is TRBV19 and J usage is TRBJ1-5; D unclear. The CDR3 runs to 16 residues. The germline gives CDR1 LNHDA, CDR2 SQIVND (reference sequence). The V end lost 5 bases, the J end lost 3 bases, and 17 bases lay between the germline ends. The CDR3 DNA sequence: TGTGCCAGTAGTGGGTCCTTCGTCCCTGACAATCAGCCCCAGCATTTT. It codes for CASSGSFVPDNQPQHF.

This chain joins TRBV7-9 and TRBJ2-7; 8 bases line up with TRBD1. Trimming cost V 1 base and J 9 bases; bases outside gene matches: 5. CDR3 size: 13 residues. Germline V gives CDR1 SEHNR, CDR2 FQNEAQ (reference sequence). The CDR3 spells CASSLEGGQGQYF. Written as DNA, the CDR3 is TGTGCCAGCAGCTTAGAGGGCGGACAGGGGCAGTACTTC.

This clonotype was found many times. The chain recombines TRBV5-1 with TRBJ2-3; 8 bases are a match to TRBD1. With 0 bases clipped from V and 2 bases from J, the junction kept 5 bases outside the gene matches. Germline CDR1 is SGHRS and CDR2 is YFSETQ. There are 16 residues in the CDR3. CDR3 bases: TGCGCCAGCAGCTTGGCCCGGACAGGGATCACAGATACGCAGTATTTT. Translating it yields CASSLARTGITDTQYF.

J is TRBJ1-1 and V is TRBV6-1; D is ambiguous. In germline, CDR1 is MNHNS, CDR2 SASEGT. There are 15 residues in the CDR3. V was pared by 4 bases and J by 0 bases, with 12 bases between. The CDR3 DNA reads TGTGCCAGCAGTGGAGAACCAGTAATGAACACTGAAGCTTTCTTT. Amino acids: CASSGEPVMNTEAFF.

This clonotype was seen many times. The rearrangement joins TRBV6-1 to TRBJ1-5, with TRBD1 matching 9 bases. The V segment lost 11 bases and the J segment 3 bases; nucleotides outside the gene matches: 8. This CDR3 region has 14 residues. The germline V gene has CDR1 MNHNS and CDR2 SASEGT. The CDR3 region has the DNA TGTGCCGTAAGACAGGGGGGGAACAATCAGCCCCAGCATTTT. Amino acid sequence: CAVRQGGNNQPQHF.

This clonotype was seen ten or more times. V usage is TRBV27 and J usage is TRBJ2-5; 7 positions match TRBD2. V lost 1 base to trimming and J lost 5 bases; unmatched junction nucleotides: 4. Germline CDR1 is MNHEY and CDR2 is SMNVEV (reference sequence). The CDR3 covers 14 residues. The CDR3 reads CASSLLPGGETQYF. The CDR3 nucleotides read TGTGCCAGCAGTTTATTACCCGGGGGGGAGACCCAGTACTTC.

This clonotype was detected many times. This sequence joins TRBV6-2 or TRBV6-3 and TRBJ1-5; D gene unclear. Trimming took 5 bases from V and 3 from J, leaving 14 bases between them. This CDR3 spans 15 amino acids. CDR1 and CDR2 from the germline V gene are MNHEY and SVGEGT. The CDR3 region is CASSLSGAYNQPQHF. The CDR3 DNA sequence: TGTGCCAGCAGTCTATCGGGAGCCTACAATCAGCCCCAGCATTTT.

This clonotype has just a few counts. The V call is TRBV4-1, the J call TRBJ2-3; D gene unclear. Trimming removed 1 base at V and 5 bases at J, with 7 bases between. In germline, CDR1 is MGHRA, CDR2 YSYEKL. CDR3 size: 13 residues. This CDR3 is CASSQGERDTQYF. The CDR3 DNA reads TGCGCCAGCAGCCAAGGGGAACGAGATACGCAGTATTTT.

This clonotype came up many times. The chain couples TRBV5-1 to TRBJ1-6, with TRBD1 identical over 7 bases. Losses at the gene ends were 0 bases for V and 7 bases for J; bases not matched to a gene: 13. This CDR3 region has 18 residues. Per the germline V gene, CDR1 is SGHRS and CDR2 is YFSETQ. CDR3 sequence (DNA): TGCGCCAGCAGCTTGGCCCCGGGGGCCAGGGACAGCAATTCACCCCTCCACTTT. Translated, it gives CASSLAPGARDSNSPLHF. The full variable domain, with the rest looked up from reference TRBV5-1 and TRBJ1-6, is KAGVTQTPRYLIKTRGQQVTLSCSPISGHRSVSWYQQTPGQGLQFLFEYFSETQRNKGNFPGRFSGRQFSNSRSEMNVSTLELGDSALYLCASSLAPGARDSNSPLHFGNGTRLTVT.

This clonotype was seen repeatedly, ten times or more. The CDR3 DNA reads as TGTGCCAGCAGCCAGGCGGGGGGGCGCATAATGAACACTGAAGCTTTCTTT. Residues: CASSQAGGRIMNTEAFF. This rearrangement joins TRBV3-1 to TRBJ1-1; D perhaps matches TRBD1 (6 bases). The germline V gene has CDR1 LGHDT and CDR2 YNNKEL (reference sequence). The CDR3 totals 17 residues. V was pared by 3 bases and J by 0 bases, with 17 bases between.

This clonotype has at least ten counts. The chain carries TRBV27 and TRBJ2-7; tentatively, D is TRBD2 (5 bases). Trimming removed 2 bases from V and 0 bases from J, with 8 bases in between. Per germline, CDR1 MNHEY and CDR2 SMNVEV (reference sequence). The CDR3 length is 14 residues. The CDR3 DNA reads TGTGCCAGCAGTTTAATCGGGAACTCCTACGAGCAGTACTTC. This sequence encodes CASSLIGNSYEQYF.

About this clonotype: A read error may be the cause here, since a much bigger clone is one base away. This chain connects TRBV6-2 or TRBV6-3 to TRBJ2-3; 8 bases align to TRBD2. CDR1 MNHEY and CDR2 SVGEGT come from the germline V gene. The CDR3 has 19 residues. J lost 8 bases, V lost 5 bases, and 24 bases had no gene match. CDR3 in DNA: TGTGCCAGCAGTCAAGGGTCGACTAGCGCCTTTGGGTACTCAGGTACGCAGTATTTT. Translation: CASSQGSTSAFGYSGTQYF.

The CDR3 region is CASSRDRGVKNIQYF. DNA of the CDR3: TGTGCCAGCAGTAGGGACAGGGGGGTTAAAAACATTCAGTACTTC. The chain joins TRBV27 to TRBJ2-4; 11 bases align to TRBD1. The CDR3 loop spans 15 amino acids. V lost 5 bases, J lost 4 bases, and 4 bases stayed unmatched. Germline CDR1 reads MNHEY; CDR2 reads SMNVEV (reference sequence).

This clonotype was seen many times. The chain has TRBV2 and TRBJ2-1, with 7 bases identical to TRBD2. CDR3 size: 15 residues. V was pared by 6 bases and J by 6 bases, with 11 bases of the junction left unmatched. Germline CDR1 and CDR2: SNHLY and FYNNEI. The CDR3, as DNA: TGTGCCAGCAGCATTCTAGCGGCCGTCGGCAATGAGCAGTTCTTC. It yields the protein CASSILAAVGNEQFF.